The next 18 T cell receptor beta chains were all read from a single sample in a study of blood T cells in healthy people across ages. It was with a sample-barcoded 5' primer and a J-beta primer mix that a second PCR of roughly 6 to 11 cycles was run. MiXCR, run by TCRdb on the 5' RACE reads, gives a single entry per CDR3 protein. The table has hundreds of thousands of distinct CDR3 sequences, roughly 26% seen once. The sequencing input was blood. These receptors were taken from a woman older than 75 in good health.

J is TRBJ2-6 and V is TRBV7-2, with a possible D match to TRBD2 (6 bases). V lost 7 bases and J 5 bases, leaving 12 bases between the germline ends. The CDR3 runs 14 residues. Germline V gene sequence: CDR1 SGHTA, CDR2 FQGNSA. CDR3 region: CTSKSGSRANVLTF. The CDR3 nucleotides are TGTACCAGCAAGTCCGGGAGTAGGGCCAACGTCCTGACTTTC. Full variable domain (rest looked up from reference TRBV7-2 and TRBJ2-6): GAGVSQSPSNKVTEKGKDVELRCDPISGHTALYWYRQSLGQGLEFLIYFQGNSAPDKSGLPSDRFSAERTGGSVSTLTIQRTQQEDSAVYLCTSKSGSRANVLTFGAGSRLTVL.

This clonotype was observed many times. This chain uses TRBV6-2 or TRBV6-3 with TRBJ2-1; D gene ambiguous. Germline lookup yields CDR1 MNHEY and CDR2 SVGEGT. There are 13 residues in the CDR3. The V gene lost 5 bases and the J gene lost 6 bases, with 11 bases spanning the gap. DNA for the CDR3: TGTGCCAGCAGTCCATTCGATGGCAATGAGCAGTTCTTC. The encoded protein is CASSPFDGNEQFF.

The rearrangement uses TRBV7-9 and TRBJ1-2; 8 bases are a match to TRBD1. Germline lookup yields CDR1 SEHNR and CDR2 FQNEAQ (reference sequence). V was clipped by 0 bases and J by 8 bases; unmatched bases: 2. The CDR3 is 13 amino acids. CDR3 nucleotide sequence: TGTGCCAGCAGCTTAGCGGGACAGGTCGGCTACACCTTC. Translating gives CASSLAGQVGYTF.

The rearrangement uses TRBV5-6 and TRBJ1-2, with D perhaps TRBD1 (5 bases). CDR3 length: 14 residues. The germline V gene has CDR1 SGHDT and CDR2 YYEEEE. Trimming pared 2 bases from V and 6 bases from J, leaving 14 bases between. CDR3 sequence reads: CASSLDSSWDGYTF. As DNA, the CDR3 is TGTGCCAGCAGCTTAGACAGTTCATGGGATGGCTACACCTTC. Variable domain in full (rest from reference TRBV5-6 and TRBJ1-2): DAGVTQSPTHLIKTRGQQVTLRCSPKSGHDTVSWYQQALGQGPQFIFQYYEEEERQRGNFPDRFSGHQFPNYSSELNVNALLLGDSALYLCASSLDSSWDGYTFGSGTRLTVV.

This clonotype was seen many times. The chain links TRBV28 to TRBJ2-7; TRBD1 agrees at 10 bases. The CDR3 sequence is 15 residues long. The V gene's germline CDR1 is MDHEN and CDR2 SYDVKM. V dropped 3 bases and J dropped 2; count of bases not matched to a gene: 4. CDR3 DNA: TGTGCCAGCAGTTTCCCTGGGACAGGGGCCTACGAGCAGTACTTC. Protein sequence: CASSFPGTGAYEQYF. The entire variable domain, with the rest obtained from reference TRBV28 and TRBJ2-7, is as follows: DVKVTQSSRYLVKRTGEKVFLECVQDMDHENMFWYRQDPGLGLRLIYFSYDVKMKEKGDIPEGYSVSREKKERFSLILESASTNQTSMYLCASSFPGTGAYEQYFGPGTRLTVT.

Comment on this clonotype: A read error is possible here, since a much larger clone lies one base away. This sequence joins TRBV20-1 and TRBJ2-5; a weak D match, TRBD1 (6 bases). This CDR3 has 14 residues. Germline loops: CDR1 DFQATT, CDR2 SNEGSKA (reference sequence). V lost 6 bases and J lost 11, with 25 bases in between. The CDR3 protein is CSAVVRGRDNEQYF. CDR3 bases: TGCAGTGCCGTGGTCAGGGGTAGGGACAATGAGCAGTACTTC.

This clonotype was counted ten times or more. CDR3 sequence reads: CASSRWAGSSYEQYF. The CDR3 bases are TGTGCCAGCAGCCGTTGGGCAGGGAGCTCCTACGAGCAGTACTTC. V usage is TRBV7-9 and J usage is TRBJ2-7, with D tentatively TRBD1 or TRBD2 (5 bases each). The germline CDR1 and CDR2 sequences are SEHNR and FQNEAQ (reference sequence). The V end was cut by 5 bases, the J end by 0 bases, with 14 bases between. This CDR3 is 15 amino acids long.

This clonotype appeared a few times. V usage is TRBV25-1 and J usage is TRBJ1-2; tentatively, D is TRBD1 (6 bases). Germline V gene lookup returns CDR1 MGHDK and CDR2 SYGVNS. V lost 4 bases and J 8 bases, leaving 17 bases between the germline ends. The CDR3 runs to 14 residues. CDR3: CASSGVIRGRGYTF. The DNA of the CDR3 is TGTGCCAGCAGTGGGGTCATCAGGGGACGCGGCTACACCTTC.

This clonotype has only a few counts. The CDR3 DNA is TGTGCCAGCAGCCATCAGGGCCTGAACTATGGCTACACCTTC. This sequence encodes CASSHQGLNYGYTF. The J gene is TRBJ1-2, the V gene TRBV3-1; D is perhaps TRBD1 (5 bases). Trimming pared 3 bases from V and 2 bases from J, leaving 10 bases between. Germline V gives CDR1 LGHDT, CDR2 YNNKEL (reference sequence). The CDR3 is 14 residues long.

The chain recombines TRBV27 with TRBJ2-6, with D uncertain. Germline V lookup: CDR1 MNHEY, CDR2 SMNVEV (reference sequence). Trimming took off 0 bases at V and 4 bases at J, with 4 bases between the two ends. The CDR3 runs 14 residues. The CDR3 DNA reads as TGTGCCAGCAGTTTATCTTACGGGGCCAACGTCCTGACTTTC. This encodes CASSLSYGANVLTF.

The V and J genes are TRBV4-1 and TRBJ2-1; D unclear. The CDR3 has 13 amino acids. Germline V CDR1 and CDR2: MGHRA, YSYEKL. V dropped 3 bases and J dropped 4 bases, with 7 bases sitting between them. The CDR3 sequence is CASSHDRYNEQFF. The CDR3 coding sequence is TGCGCCAGCAGCCACGACCGGTACAATGAGCAGTTCTTC.

The chain joins TRBV5-1 to TRBJ1-4; 11 positions agree with TRBD1. The CDR3 length is 13 residues. Germline CDR1 SGHRS, CDR2 YFSETQ. V lost 3 bases to trimming and J lost 16 bases; unmatched junction nucleotides: 8. The CDR3 DNA sequence: TGCGCCAGCAGCTCGTGGACAGGGGGCAACCAGTTTTTT. As protein: CASSSWTGGNQFF.

This clonotype has ten or more counts. This sequence joins TRBV24-1 and TRBJ2-3; TRBD1 matches at 9 bases. The germline V gene encodes CDR1 KGHDR and CDR2 SFDVKD. The length of the CDR3 is 15 residues. With 10 bases clipped from V and 3 bases from J, the junction kept 10 bases outside the gene matches. CDR3 DNA sequence: TGTGCCACTGCTACGGGACAGGGAGTAACAGATACGCAGTATTTT. Translation: CATATGQGVTDTQYF.

Turning to this clonotype: One base away lies a much larger clone, so this may be a sequencing read error. V and J are TRBV9 and TRBJ2-5; D is tentatively TRBD1 or TRBD2 (5 bases each). Germline V gene data show CDR1 as SGDLS and CDR2 as YYNGEE. This CDR3 is built from 14 residues. CDR3 sequence reads: CASSGGSLQETQCF. In nucleotides, the CDR3 is TGTGCCAGCAGCGGGGGGAGTTTACAAGAGACCCAGTGCTTC. Full variable domain (rest looked up from reference TRBV9 and TRBJ2-5): DSGVTQTPKHLITATGQRVTLRCSPRSGDLSVYWYQQSLDQGLQFLIQYYNGEERAKGNILERFSAQQFPDLHSELNLSSLELGDSALYFCASSGGSLQETQCFGPGTRLLVL.

This clonotype was recorded a few times. The V call is TRBV20-1, the J call TRBJ1-1; D gene ambiguous. CDR3 length: 15 residues. The germline CDR1 and CDR2 sequences are DFQATT and SNEGSKA (reference sequence). Between the trimmed V and J ends, which lost 1 base and 3 bases, there was a span of 15 bases. CDR3 loop: CSARATRAAYTEAFF. The CDR3 nucleotides read TGCAGTGCTAGAGCTACTCGGGCCGCCTACACTGAAGCTTTCTTT.

The rearrangement joins TRBV6-2 or TRBV6-3 to TRBJ2-7; 7 nucleotides agree with TRBD2. Looked up from germline, CDR1 is MNHEY and CDR2 is SVGEGT. V was pared by 7 bases and J by 5 bases, with 8 bases of the junction left unmatched. CDR3 length: 13 amino acids. CDR3 DNA: TGTGCCAGCACTGCGGGAGTCTCTCACGAGCAGTACTTC. It is translated as CASTAGVSHEQYF.

This clonotype showed up just a few times. The chain is built from TRBV7-6 and TRBJ1-6; D call uncertain. Germline V gene lookup returns CDR1 SGHVS and CDR2 FNYEAQ. Trimming shortened V by 0 bases and J by 10 bases, and 10 bases separated the two germline ends. The CDR3 extends over 14 amino acids. CDR3 residues: CASSLARLGSPLHF. The CDR3 region has the DNA TGTGCCAGCAGCTTAGCGCGGCTTGGGTCACCCCTCCACTTT.

This clonotype has a handful of counts. This clone may be a read error of a much larger clone one base away. The chain employs TRBV11-3 and TRBJ2-5; D is possibly TRBD1 (6 bases). CDR1 SGHNT and CDR2 YENEEA come from the germline V gene. This CDR3 comprises 13 residues. V was pared by 5 bases and J by 3 bases, with 10 bases between. This CDR3 reads CASSTRTEETQYF. The DNA for the CDR3 is TGTGCCAGCAGCACCCGGACAGAAGAGACCCAGTACTTC.